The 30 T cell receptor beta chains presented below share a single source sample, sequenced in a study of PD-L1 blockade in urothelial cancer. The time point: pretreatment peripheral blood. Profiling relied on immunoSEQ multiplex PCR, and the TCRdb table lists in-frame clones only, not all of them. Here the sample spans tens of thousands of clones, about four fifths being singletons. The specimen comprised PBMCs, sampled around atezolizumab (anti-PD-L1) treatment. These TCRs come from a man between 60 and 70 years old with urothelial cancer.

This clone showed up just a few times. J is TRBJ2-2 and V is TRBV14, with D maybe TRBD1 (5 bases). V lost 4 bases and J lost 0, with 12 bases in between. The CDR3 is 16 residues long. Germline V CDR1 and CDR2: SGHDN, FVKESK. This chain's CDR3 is CASSPLRGTNTGELFF. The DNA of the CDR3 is TGTGCCAGCAGCCCCCTTAGGGGCACGAACACCGGGGAGCTGTTTTTT. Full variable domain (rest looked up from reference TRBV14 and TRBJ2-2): EAGVTQFPSHSVIEKGQTVTLRCDPISGHDNLYWYRRVMGKEIKFLLHFVKESKQDESGMPNNRFLAERTGGTYSTLKVQPAELEDSGVYFCASSPLRGTNTGELFFGEGSRLTVL.

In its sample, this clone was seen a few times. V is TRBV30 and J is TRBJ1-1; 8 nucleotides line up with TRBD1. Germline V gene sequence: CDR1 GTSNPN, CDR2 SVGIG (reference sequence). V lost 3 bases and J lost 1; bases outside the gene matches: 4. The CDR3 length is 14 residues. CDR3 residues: CAWRGDRQNTEAFF. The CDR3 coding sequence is TGTGCCTGGAGGGGGGACAGGCAGAACACTGAAGCTTTCTTT.

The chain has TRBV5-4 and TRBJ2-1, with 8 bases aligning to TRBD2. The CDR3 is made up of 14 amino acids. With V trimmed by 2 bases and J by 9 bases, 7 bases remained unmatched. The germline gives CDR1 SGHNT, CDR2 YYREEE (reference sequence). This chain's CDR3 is CASSFQAGVTEQFF. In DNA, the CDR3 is TGTGCCAGCAGCTTTCAAGCGGGAGTAACTGAGCAGTTCTTC.

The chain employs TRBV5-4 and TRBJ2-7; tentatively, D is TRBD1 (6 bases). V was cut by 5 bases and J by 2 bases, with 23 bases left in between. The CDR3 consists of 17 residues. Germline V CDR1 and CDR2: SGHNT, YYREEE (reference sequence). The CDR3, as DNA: TGTGCCAGCAGTTCCCCTACAGGGCCCCGGACTGCCTACGAGCAGTACTTC. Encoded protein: CASSSPTGPRTAYEQYF.

The CDR3 is CSVEADRNIQYF. CDR3 bases: TGCAGCGTTGAAGCTGACAGAAACATTCAGTACTTC. The chain has TRBV29-1 and TRBJ2-4, with D perhaps matching TRBD1 (5 bases). CDR3 length: 12 amino acids. Germline V CDR1 and CDR2: SQVTM, ANQGSEA. Trimming took 1 base from V and 6 from J, leaving 7 bases between them.

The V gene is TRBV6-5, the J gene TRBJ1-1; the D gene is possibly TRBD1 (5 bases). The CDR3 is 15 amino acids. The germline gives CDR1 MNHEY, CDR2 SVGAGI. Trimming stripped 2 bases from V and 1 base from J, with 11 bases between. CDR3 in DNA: TGTGCCAGCAGTTACGACCCAGGGCCGAACACTGAAGCTTTCTTT. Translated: CASSYDPGPNTEAFF.

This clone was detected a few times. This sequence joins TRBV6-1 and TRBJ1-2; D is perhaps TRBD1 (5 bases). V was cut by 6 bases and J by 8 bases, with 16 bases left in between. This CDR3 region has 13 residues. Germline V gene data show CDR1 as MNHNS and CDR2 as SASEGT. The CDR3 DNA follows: TGTGCCAGCAGCCTCACCGCGGGGCGGGGCTACACCTTC. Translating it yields CASSLTAGRGYTF.

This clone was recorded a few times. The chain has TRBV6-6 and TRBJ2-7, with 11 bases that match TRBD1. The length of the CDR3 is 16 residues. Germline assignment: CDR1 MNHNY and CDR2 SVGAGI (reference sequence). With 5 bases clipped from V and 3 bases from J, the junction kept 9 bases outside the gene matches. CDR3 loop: CASSKTSGTGGYEQYF. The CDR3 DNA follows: TGTGCCAGCAGTAAAACCTCCGGGACAGGGGGCTACGAGCAGTACTTC.

CDR3 bases: TGTGCCAGTTGTCAGGGTCTGTCTGGAAACACCATATATTTT. Protein product: CASCQGLSGNTIYF. J is TRBJ1-3 and V is TRBV2, with D maybe TRBD1 (5 bases). Germline-derived CDR1 and CDR2 are SNHLY and FYNNEI. CDR3 length: 14 residues. The germline V and J ends were trimmed by 9 bases and 1 base, with 13 bases remaining between them.

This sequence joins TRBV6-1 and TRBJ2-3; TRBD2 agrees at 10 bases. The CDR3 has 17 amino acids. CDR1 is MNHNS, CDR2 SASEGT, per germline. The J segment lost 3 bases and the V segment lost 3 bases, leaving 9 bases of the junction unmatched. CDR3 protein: CASSDWGLAGVTDTQYF. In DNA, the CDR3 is TGTGCCAGCAGTGATTGGGGGCTAGCGGGAGTTACAGATACGCAGTATTTT.

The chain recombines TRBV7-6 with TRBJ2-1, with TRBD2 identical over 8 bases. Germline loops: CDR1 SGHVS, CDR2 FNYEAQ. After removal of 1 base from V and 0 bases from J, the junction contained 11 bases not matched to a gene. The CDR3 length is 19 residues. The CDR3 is CASSLDSRLAPSSYNEQFF. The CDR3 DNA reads TGTGCCAGCAGCTTAGATTCCCGACTAGCGCCCTCCTCCTACAATGAGCAGTTCTTC.

The DNA of the CDR3 is TGTGCCATCAGCGGACAGGAGAACACTGAAGCTTTCTTT. Translation gives CAISGQENTEAFF. This chain connects TRBV10-3 to TRBJ1-1, with TRBD1 identical over 7 bases. Trimming took 6 bases from V and 1 from J; bases not matched to a gene: 2. CDR3 length: 13 amino acids. The germline CDR1 and CDR2 sequences are ENHRY and SYGVKD.

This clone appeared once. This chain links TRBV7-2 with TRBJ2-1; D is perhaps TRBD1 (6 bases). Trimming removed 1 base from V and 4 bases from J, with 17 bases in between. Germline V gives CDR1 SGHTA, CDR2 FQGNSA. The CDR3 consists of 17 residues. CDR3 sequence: CASSLGRGGWIYNEQFF. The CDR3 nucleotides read TGTGCCAGCAGCTTAGGTAGAGGGGGTTGGATATACAATGAGCAGTTCTTC.

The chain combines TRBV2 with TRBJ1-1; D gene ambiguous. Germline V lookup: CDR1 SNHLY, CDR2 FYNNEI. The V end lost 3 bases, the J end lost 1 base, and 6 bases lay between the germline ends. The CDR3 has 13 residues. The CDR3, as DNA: TGTGCCAGCAGTGAGGGCACGAACACTGAAGCTTTCTTT. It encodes CASSEGTNTEAFF. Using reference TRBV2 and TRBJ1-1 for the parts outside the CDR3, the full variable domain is EPEVTQTPSHQVTQMGQEVILRCVPISNHLYFYWYRQILGQKVEFLVSFYNNEISEKSEIFDDQFSVERPDGSNFTLKIRSTKLEDSAMYFCASSEGTNTEAFFGQGTRLTVV.

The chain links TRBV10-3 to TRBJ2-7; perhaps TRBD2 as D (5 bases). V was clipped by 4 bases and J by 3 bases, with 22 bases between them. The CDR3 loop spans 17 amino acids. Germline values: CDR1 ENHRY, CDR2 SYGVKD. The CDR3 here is CAISGELPSDYYYEQYF. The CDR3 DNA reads TGTGCCATCAGTGGGGAGCTCCCTTCCGACTACTACTACGAGCAGTACTTC.

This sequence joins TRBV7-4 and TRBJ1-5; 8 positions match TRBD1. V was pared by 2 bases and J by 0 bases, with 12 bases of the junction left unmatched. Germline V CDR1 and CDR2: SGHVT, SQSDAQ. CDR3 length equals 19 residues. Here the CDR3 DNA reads TGTGCCAGCAGCTTATTGAGGCGAACAGGGGGGTTTAGCAATCAGCCCCAGCATTTT. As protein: CASSLLRRTGGFSNQPQHF.

CDR3 in DNA: TGTGCCAGCAGCCCCTCTCACGGGGGGCGAGACTATGGCTACACCTTC. It codes for CASSPSHGGRDYGYTF. The chain uses TRBV7-2 and TRBJ1-2; TRBD1 is a possible D gene (6 bases). The V end was cut by 5 bases, the J end by 3 bases, with 19 bases between. The CDR3 runs to 16 residues. The germline gives CDR1 SGHTA, CDR2 FQGNSA.

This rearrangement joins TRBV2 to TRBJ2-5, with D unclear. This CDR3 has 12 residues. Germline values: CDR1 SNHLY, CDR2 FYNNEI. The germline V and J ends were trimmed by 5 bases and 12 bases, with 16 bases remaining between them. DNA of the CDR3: TGTGCCAGCAGTTACCCAATGGGCACCGAGTACTTC. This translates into CASSYPMGTEYF.

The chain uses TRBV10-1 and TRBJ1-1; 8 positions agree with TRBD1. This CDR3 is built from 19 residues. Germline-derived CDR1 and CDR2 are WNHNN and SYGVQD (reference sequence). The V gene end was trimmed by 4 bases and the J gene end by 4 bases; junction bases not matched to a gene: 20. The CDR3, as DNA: TGCGCCAGCAGTGGAAGTTCTGGGTGGTCAGGGGGCAGGGGCACTGAAGCTTTCTTT. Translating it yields CASSGSSGWSGGRGTEAFF.

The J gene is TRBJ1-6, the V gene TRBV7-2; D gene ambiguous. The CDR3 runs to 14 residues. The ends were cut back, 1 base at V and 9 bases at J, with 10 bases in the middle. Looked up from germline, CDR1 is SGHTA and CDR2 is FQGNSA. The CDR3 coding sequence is TGTGCCAGCAGCTTAGAACACGGCGGTTCACCCCTCCACTTT. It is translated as CASSLEHGGSPLHF.

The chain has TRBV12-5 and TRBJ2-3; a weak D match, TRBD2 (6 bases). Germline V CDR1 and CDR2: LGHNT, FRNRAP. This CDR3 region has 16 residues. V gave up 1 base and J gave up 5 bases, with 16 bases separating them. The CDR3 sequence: CASGLGDSGFRDTQYF. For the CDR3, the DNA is TGTGCTAGTGGTTTGGGAGACAGCGGGTTTAGAGATACGCAGTATTTT.

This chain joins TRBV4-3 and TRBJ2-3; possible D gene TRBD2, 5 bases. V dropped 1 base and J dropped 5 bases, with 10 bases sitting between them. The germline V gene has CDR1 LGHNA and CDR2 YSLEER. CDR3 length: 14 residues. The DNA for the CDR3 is TGCGCCAGCAGCCAAGGCGGGTCCGGAGATACGCAGTATTTT. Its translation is CASSQGGSGDTQYF.

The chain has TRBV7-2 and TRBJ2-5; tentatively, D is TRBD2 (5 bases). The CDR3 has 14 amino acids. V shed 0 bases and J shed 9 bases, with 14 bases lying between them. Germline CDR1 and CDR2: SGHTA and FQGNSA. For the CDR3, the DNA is TGTGCCAGCAGCTTAGCGGGAGCCAAGATGGCCCAGTACTTC. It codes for CASSLAGAKMAQYF.

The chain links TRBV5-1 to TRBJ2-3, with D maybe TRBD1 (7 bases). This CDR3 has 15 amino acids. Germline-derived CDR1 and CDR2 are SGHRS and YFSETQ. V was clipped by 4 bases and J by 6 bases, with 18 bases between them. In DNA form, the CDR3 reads TGCGCCAGCAGCAAATTAACAGGGGCGGGGGATACGCAGTATTTT. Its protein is CASSKLTGAGDTQYF. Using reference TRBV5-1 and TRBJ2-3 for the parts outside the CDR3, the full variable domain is KAGVTQTPRYLIKTRGQQVTLSCSPISGHRSVSWYQQTPGQGLQFLFEYFSETQRNKGNFPGRFSGRQFSNSRSEMNVSTLELGDSALYLCASSKLTGAGDTQYFGPGTRLTVL.

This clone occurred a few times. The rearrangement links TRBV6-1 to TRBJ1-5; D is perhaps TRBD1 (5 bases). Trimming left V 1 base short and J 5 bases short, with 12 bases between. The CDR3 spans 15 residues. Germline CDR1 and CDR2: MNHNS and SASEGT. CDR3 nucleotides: TGTGCCAGCAGTGAAGGGGGGGGGAGGCATCAGCCCCAGCATTTT. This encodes CASSEGGGRHQPQHF.

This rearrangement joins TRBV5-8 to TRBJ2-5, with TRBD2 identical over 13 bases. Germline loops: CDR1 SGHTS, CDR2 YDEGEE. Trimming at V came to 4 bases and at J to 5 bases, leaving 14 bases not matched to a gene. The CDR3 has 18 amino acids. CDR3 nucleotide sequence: TGTGCCAGCAGCGGTTCCGGGACTAGCGGGACCGCAATCGAGACCCAGTACTTC. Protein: CASSGSGTSGTAIETQYF.

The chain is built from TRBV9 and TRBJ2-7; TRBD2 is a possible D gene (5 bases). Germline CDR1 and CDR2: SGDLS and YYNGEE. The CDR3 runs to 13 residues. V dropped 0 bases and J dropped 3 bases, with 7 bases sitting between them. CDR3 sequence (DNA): TGTGCCAGCAGCGTAGTGAGGGTCTACGAGCAGTACTTC. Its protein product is CASSVVRVYEQYF.

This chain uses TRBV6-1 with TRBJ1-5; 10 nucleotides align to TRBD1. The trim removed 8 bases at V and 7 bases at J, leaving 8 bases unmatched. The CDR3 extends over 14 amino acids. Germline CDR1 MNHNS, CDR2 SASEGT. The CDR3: CASVIDRGRQPQHF. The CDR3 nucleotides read TGTGCCAGCGTAATCGACAGGGGGCGGCAGCCCCAGCATTTT.

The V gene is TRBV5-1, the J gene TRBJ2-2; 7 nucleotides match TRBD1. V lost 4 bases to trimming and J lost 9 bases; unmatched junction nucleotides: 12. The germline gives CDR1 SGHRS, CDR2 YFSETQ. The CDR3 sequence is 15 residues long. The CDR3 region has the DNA TGCGCCAGCAGCAGAGGACAGGACCCCCTCCGGGAGCTGTTTTTT. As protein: CASSRGQDPLRELFF.

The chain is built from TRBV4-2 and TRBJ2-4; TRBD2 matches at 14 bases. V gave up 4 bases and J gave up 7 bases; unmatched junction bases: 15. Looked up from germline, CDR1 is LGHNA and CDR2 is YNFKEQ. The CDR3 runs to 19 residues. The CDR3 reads CASSPDLGLAGGNTNIQYF. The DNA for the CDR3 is TGTGCCAGCAGCCCGGACCTCGGACTAGCGGGGGGTAATACCAACATTCAGTACTTC.